This T cell receptor beta chain was identified in a study of control samples from healthy donors and cancer patients. The CDR3 sequence is 15 residues long. The data were produced by immunoSEQ multiplex PCR, yet TCRdb's version contains in-frame clones alone and is incomplete. This sample has 90,000 to 150,000 clones, with roughly nine tenths found just once. The sequence was collected from a woman aged 18-29 years in good health. Material for sequencing was blood. The chain uses TRBV21-1 and TRBJ2-7; the tabulated D call, TRBD2, remains unverified against the DNA. TRBV21-1 is a known pseudogene. CDR3 amino acids: CASSKEDSQTYEQYF. DNA for the CDR3: TGTGCCAGCAGCAAGGAGGACTCTCAAACCTACGAGCAGTACTTC.